Following are 25 T cell receptor beta chains from one sample sequenced in a study of control samples from healthy donors and cancer patients (TCRdb year 2020). The receptor library was made with the immunoSEQ multiplex PCR assay. Here the immuneACCESS table is served through TCRdb, limited to in-frame sequences with V and J called. Missing clones are a known gap in these copies; in checked studies unresolved V genes cover under half, and the rest lacks a known reason. The sample yields roughly 160,000 clones; about 95% were counted once. About 14% of the sample is taken by the ten largest. The source material was PBMCs. Receptor source: a man in his sixties with colorectal cancer.

The rearrangement links TRBV7-2 to TRBJ2-2; the match to TRBD2 covers 8 bases. Germline assignment: CDR1 SGHTA and CDR2 FQGNSA. The CDR3 contains 18 residues. Trimming removed 4 bases from V and 4 bases from J; junction bases left unmatched: 14. CDR3 region: CASSSVPGGELGTGELFF. CDR3 DNA: TGTGCCAGCAGCTCCGTTCCCGGGGGGGAACTCGGCACCGGGGAGCTGTTTTTT.

The CDR3 is CASRHPGQGAVGRDTEAFF. CDR3 nucleotides: TGTGCCAGCAGACATCCGGGACAGGGGGCGGTCGGAAGAGACACTGAAGCTTTCTTT. This sequence joins TRBV4-2 and TRBJ1-1; 12 positions agree with TRBD1. This CDR3 contains 19 residues. Germline trimming cut 6 bases from V and 3 bases from J; bases unmatched to any gene: 17. Germline V gives CDR1 LGHNA, CDR2 YNFKEQ.

This chain uses TRBV21-1 with TRBJ1-2. TRBV21-1 is shown as a pseudogene. The CDR3 is 10 residues long. DNA for the CDR3: TGTGCCAGCAGCAAACATGGCTACACCTTC. Translated, it gives CASSKHGYTF.

The sample holds one count of this clone. The V gene is TRBV2, the J gene TRBJ2-3, with D hard to call. This CDR3 has 13 amino acids. From germline, CDR1 is SNHLY and CDR2 FYNNEI. Between the trimmed V and J ends, which lost 3 bases and 5 bases, there was a span of 9 bases. The CDR3 DNA follows: TGTGCCAGCAGTGATAGGTTTAGAGATACGCAGTATTTT. Translating gives CASSDRFRDTQYF.

The chain employs TRBV4-2 and TRBJ1-1; D gene ambiguous. Germline loops: CDR1 LGHNA, CDR2 YNFKEQ. Trimming pared 3 bases from V and 6 bases from J, leaving 11 bases between. The CDR3 runs to 13 residues. The CDR3 sequence is CASSQPGSAEAFF. In DNA form, the CDR3 reads TGTGCCAGCAGCCAGCCGGGGAGCGCTGAAGCTTTCTTT.

The V and J genes are TRBV7-8 and TRBJ1-4; D remains ambiguous. The CDR3 loop spans 15 amino acids. V was trimmed by 4 bases and J by 0 bases, leaving 9 bases between them. CDR1 and CDR2 (germline): SGHVS, FQNEAQ. CDR3 coding DNA: TGTGCCAGCAGCTCAAGACCGGCAACTAATGAAAAACTGTTTTTT. Translating it yields CASSSRPATNEKLFF.

The genes are TRBV4-3 and TRBJ2-2; 7 bases are shared with TRBD2. Germline CDR1 and CDR2: LGHNA and YSLEER. V trimming: 1 base; J trimming: 5 bases; junction bases outside the gene matches: 1. The CDR3 sequence is 14 residues long. The CDR3 sequence: CASSQGAGTGELFF. CDR3 nucleotide sequence: TGCGCCAGCAGCCAAGGAGCGGGGACCGGGGAGCTGTTTTTT.

To note about this clone: In the same sample, other DNA sequences code for this CDR3. The chain recombines TRBV6-2 or TRBV6-3 with TRBJ2-1, with 11 bases matching TRBD2. Germline V lookup: CDR1 MNHEY, CDR2 SVGEGT. V dropped 5 bases and J dropped 2; count of bases not matched to a gene: 2. This CDR3 has 15 residues. The CDR3 sequence is CASSLAGGTYNEQFF. The CDR3 DNA reads TGTGCCAGCAGTCTAGCGGGGGGCACCTACAATGAGCAGTTCTTC.

The chain carries TRBV10-2 and TRBJ2-3; TRBD1 matches 8 bases. The CDR3 is 12 amino acids. V lost 5 bases to trimming and J lost 9 bases; unmatched junction nucleotides: 4. The germline gives CDR1 WSHSY, CDR2 SAAADI. The CDR3 is CASSPTGGTQYF. The CDR3, as DNA: TGCGCCAGCAGTCCTACAGGGGGGACGCAGTATTTT.

The chain links TRBV2 to TRBJ1-1, with D possibly matching TRBD1 (6 bases). The germline V gene has CDR1 SNHLY and CDR2 FYNNEI. The CDR3 is 14 residues long. Trimming took off 5 bases at V and 0 bases at J, with 10 bases between the two ends. CDR3 bases: TGTGCCAGCAGTCAACAGGGAGTGAACACTGAAGCTTTCTTT. This codes for CASSQQGVNTEAFF.

The V and J genes are TRBV7-9 and TRBJ2-7, with D hard to call. The V end lost 5 bases, the J end lost 5 bases, and 10 bases lay between the germline ends. CDR3 length: 12 amino acids. Germline V lookup: CDR1 SEHNR, CDR2 FQNEAQ (reference sequence). The CDR3 DNA reads as TGTGCCAGCAGCCTACATTCCGACGAGCAGTACTTC. Its protein product is CASSLHSDEQYF.

This sequence joins TRBV5-4 and TRBJ2-7; D is possibly TRBD1 (6 bases). Germline-derived CDR1 and CDR2 are SGHNT and YYREEE (reference sequence). The CDR3 sequence is 13 residues long. Trimming pared 1 base from V and 7 bases from J, leaving 12 bases between. The CDR3, as DNA: TGTGCCAGCAGCTTGTCAGGGGTTTGGGAGCAGTACTTC. As protein: CASSLSGVWEQYF.

This chain uses TRBV7-9 with TRBJ1-2; tentatively, D is TRBD1 (6 bases). Germline V gives CDR1 SEHNR, CDR2 FQNEAQ (reference sequence). The V and J ends lost 2 bases and 8 bases respectively, with 12 bases between them. The length of the CDR3 is 13 residues. The CDR3 is CASSLRGAWGYTF. The CDR3 DNA is TGTGCCAGCAGCTTAAGGGGGGCTTGGGGCTACACCTTC.

V gene TRBV11-2 combines with J gene TRBJ2-7; D unresolved. The CDR3 sequence is 15 residues long. Trimming pared 2 bases from V and 2 bases from J, leaving 13 bases between. Germline V gives CDR1 SGHAT, CDR2 FQNNGV. The CDR3 bases are TGTGCCAGCAGCTTAAGGGCAGGAGTCACCTACGAGCAGTACTTC. Encoded protein: CASSLRAGVTYEQYF.

J is TRBJ2-5 and V is TRBV7-2, with D tentatively TRBD2 (6 bases). The germline CDR1 and CDR2 sequences are SGHTA and FQGNSA. V was cut by 3 bases and J by 0 bases, with 8 bases left in between. The CDR3 covers 14 residues. As DNA, the CDR3 is TGTGCCAGCAGCTTGGGGGACTACCAAGAGACCCAGTACTTC. Translation gives CASSLGDYQETQYF.

The chain employs TRBV29-1 and TRBJ1-2; 8 positions agree with TRBD1. CDR1 is SQVTM and CDR2 is ANQGSEA in the germline V gene. The V segment lost 5 bases and the J segment 3 bases; nucleotides outside the gene matches: 5. This CDR3 comprises 13 residues. In DNA form, the CDR3 reads TGCAGCGTTACGGACAGGGAAGACTATGGCTACACCTTC. Translating gives CSVTDREDYGYTF.

The chain employs TRBV13 and TRBJ2-1; TRBD2 matches at 14 bases. This CDR3 is 19 amino acids long. V gave up 3 bases and J gave up 4 bases; unmatched junction bases: 11. Germline loops: CDR1 PRHDT, CDR2 FYEKMQ (reference sequence). This chain's CDR3 is CASSLTSGGAPKAYNEQFF. CDR3 in DNA: TGTGCCAGCAGCTTGACTAGCGGGGGGGCACCCAAGGCATACAATGAGCAGTTCTTC.

The chain combines TRBV7-9 with TRBJ2-2, with D possibly TRBD1 on 5 matching bases. Germline V gene lookup returns CDR1 SEHNR and CDR2 FQNEAQ (reference sequence). The V and J ends lost 2 bases and 6 bases respectively, with 7 bases between them. The CDR3 extends over 13 amino acids. The CDR3 DNA follows: TGTGCCAGCAGCTTAAGACAGCCCGGGGAGCTGTTTTTT. The encoded protein is CASSLRQPGELFF.

The V gene is TRBV5-5, the J gene TRBJ2-2, with D hard to call. Trimming cost V 2 bases and J 3 bases, with 11 bases left between them. CDR3 length: 15 residues. The germline CDR1 and CDR2 sequences are SGHKS and YYEKEE (reference sequence). The CDR3 DNA is TGTGCCAGCAGCTTTTGGTCAGCCGACACCGGGGAGCTGTTTTTT. Translating it yields CASSFWSADTGELFF.

The genes are TRBV5-1 and TRBJ1-1; D gene ambiguous. Per germline, CDR1 SGHRS and CDR2 YFSETQ. The CDR3 has 14 amino acids. Between the trimmed V and J ends, which lost 8 bases and 5 bases, there was a span of 19 bases. CDR3 region: CASNIGLLGTEAFF. CDR3 bases: TGCGCCAGTAATATAGGACTCCTGGGGACTGAAGCTTTCTTT. The full variable domain, with the rest looked up from reference TRBV5-1 and TRBJ1-1, is KAGVTQTPRYLIKTRGQQVTLSCSPISGHRSVSWYQQTPGQGLQFLFEYFSETQRNKGNFPGRFSGRQFSNSRSEMNVSTLELGDSALYLCASNIGLLGTEAFFGQGTRLTVV.

This rearrangement joins TRBV18 to TRBJ1-1; tentatively, D is TRBD1 (6 bases). The germline V gene has CDR1 KGHSH and CDR2 LQKENI. CDR3 length: 13 residues. Trimming left V 6 bases short and J 1 base short, with 9 bases between. The CDR3 region is CASSKGQNTEAFF. DNA for the CDR3: TGTGCCAGCTCGAAGGGACAGAACACTGAAGCTTTCTTT.

The genes are TRBV5-1 and TRBJ1-2; D is unclear. The germline V and J ends were trimmed by 3 bases and 2 bases, with 8 bases remaining between them. The CDR3 length is 13 residues. CDR1 and CDR2 (germline): SGHRS, YFSETQ. The CDR3 DNA sequence: TGCGCCAGCAGCTCCGACAACAACTATGGCTACACCTTC. Its protein is CASSSDNNYGYTF.

This clone showed up just once. The gene calls are TRBV20-1 and TRBJ2-7, with no clear D. V was shortened by 6 bases and J by 4 bases, with 10 bases between the two germline ends. The germline CDR1 and CDR2 sequences are DFQATT and SNEGSKA (reference sequence). This CDR3 has 11 residues. CDR3: CSAILGYEQYF. In DNA, the CDR3 is TGCAGTGCAATCCTAGGATACGAGCAGTACTTC.

CDR3 sequence (DNA): TGTGCCAGCAGTTATCTACAGGGAAAGGATGGCTACACCTTC. Translated: CASSYLQGKDGYTF. The chain employs TRBV7-9 and TRBJ1-2; D might be TRBD1 (6 bases). V shed 6 bases and J shed 6 bases, with 17 bases lying between them. From germline, CDR1 is SEHNR and CDR2 FQNEAQ (reference sequence). This CDR3 is 14 amino acids long.

V and J are TRBV9 and TRBJ1-6; 9 bases match TRBD1. This CDR3 contains 14 residues. Germline loops: CDR1 SGDLS, CDR2 YYNGEE. Trimming removed 4 bases from V and 11 bases from J; junction bases left unmatched: 7. The CDR3 region is CASSTPGTGTPLHF. CDR3 nucleotide sequence: TGTGCCAGCAGCACCCCCGGGACAGGGACACCCCTCCACTTT.